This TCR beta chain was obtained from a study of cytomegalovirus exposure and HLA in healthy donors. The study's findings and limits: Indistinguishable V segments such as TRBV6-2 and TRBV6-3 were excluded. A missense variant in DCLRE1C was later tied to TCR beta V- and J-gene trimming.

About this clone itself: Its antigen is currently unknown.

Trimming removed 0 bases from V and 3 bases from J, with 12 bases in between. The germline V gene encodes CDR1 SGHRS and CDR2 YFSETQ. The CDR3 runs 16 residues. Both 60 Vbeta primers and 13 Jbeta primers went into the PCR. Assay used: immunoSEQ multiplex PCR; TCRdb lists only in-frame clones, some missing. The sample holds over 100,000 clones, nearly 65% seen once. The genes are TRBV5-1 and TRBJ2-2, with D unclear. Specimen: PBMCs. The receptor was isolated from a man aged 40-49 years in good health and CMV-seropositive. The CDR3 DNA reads TGCGCCAGCAGCTTGGTACGCGCAACGTACACCGGGGAGCTGTTTTTT. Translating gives CASSLVRATYTGELFF. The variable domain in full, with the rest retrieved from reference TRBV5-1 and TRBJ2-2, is KAGVTQTPRYLIKTRGQQVTLSCSPISGHRSVSWYQQTPGQGLQFLFEYFSETQRNKGNFPGRFSGRQFSNSRSEMNVSTLELGDSALYLCASSLVRATYTGELFFGEGSRLTVL.